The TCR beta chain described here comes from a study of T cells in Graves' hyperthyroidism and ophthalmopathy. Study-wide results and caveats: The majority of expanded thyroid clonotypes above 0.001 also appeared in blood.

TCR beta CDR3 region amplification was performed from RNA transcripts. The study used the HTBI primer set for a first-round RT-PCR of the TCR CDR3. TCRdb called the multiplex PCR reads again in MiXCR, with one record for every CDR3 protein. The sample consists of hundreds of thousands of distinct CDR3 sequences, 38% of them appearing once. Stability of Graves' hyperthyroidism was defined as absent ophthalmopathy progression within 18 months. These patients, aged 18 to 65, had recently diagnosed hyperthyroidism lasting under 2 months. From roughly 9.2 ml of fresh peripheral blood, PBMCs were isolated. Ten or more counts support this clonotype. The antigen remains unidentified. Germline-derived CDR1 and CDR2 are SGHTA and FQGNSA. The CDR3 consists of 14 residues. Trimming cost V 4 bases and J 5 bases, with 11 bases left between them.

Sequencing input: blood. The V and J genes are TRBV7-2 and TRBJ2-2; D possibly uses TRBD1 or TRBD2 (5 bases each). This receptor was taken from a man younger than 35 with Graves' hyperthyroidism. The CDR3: CASSSGPATGELFF. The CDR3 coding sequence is TGTGCCAGCAGCTCGGGACCAGCTACCGGGGAGCTGTTTTTT.